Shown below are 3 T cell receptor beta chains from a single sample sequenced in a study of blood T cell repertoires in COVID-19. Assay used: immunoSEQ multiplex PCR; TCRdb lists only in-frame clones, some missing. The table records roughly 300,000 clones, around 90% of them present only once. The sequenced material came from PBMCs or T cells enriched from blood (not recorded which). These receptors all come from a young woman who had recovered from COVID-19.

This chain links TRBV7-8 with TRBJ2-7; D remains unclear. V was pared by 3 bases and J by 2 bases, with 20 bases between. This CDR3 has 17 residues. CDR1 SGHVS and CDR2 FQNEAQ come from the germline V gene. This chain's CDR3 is CASSFRQTDPQAYEQYF. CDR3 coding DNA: TGTGCCAGCAGCTTTAGACAAACTGACCCTCAGGCCTACGAGCAGTACTTC.

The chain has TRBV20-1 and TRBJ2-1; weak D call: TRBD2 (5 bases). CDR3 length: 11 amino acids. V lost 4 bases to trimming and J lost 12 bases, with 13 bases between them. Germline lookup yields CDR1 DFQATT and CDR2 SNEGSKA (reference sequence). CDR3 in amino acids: CSANRGQRQFF. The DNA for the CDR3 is TGCAGTGCTAACAGAGGGCAACGGCAGTTCTTC.

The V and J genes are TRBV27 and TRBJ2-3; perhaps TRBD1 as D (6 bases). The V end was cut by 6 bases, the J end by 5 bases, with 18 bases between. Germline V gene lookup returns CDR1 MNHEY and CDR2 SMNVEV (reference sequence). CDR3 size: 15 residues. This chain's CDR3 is CASSFLGGRGDTQYF. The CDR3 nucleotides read TGTGCCAGCAGCTTCCTCGGTGGCAGGGGAGATACGCAGTATTTT.